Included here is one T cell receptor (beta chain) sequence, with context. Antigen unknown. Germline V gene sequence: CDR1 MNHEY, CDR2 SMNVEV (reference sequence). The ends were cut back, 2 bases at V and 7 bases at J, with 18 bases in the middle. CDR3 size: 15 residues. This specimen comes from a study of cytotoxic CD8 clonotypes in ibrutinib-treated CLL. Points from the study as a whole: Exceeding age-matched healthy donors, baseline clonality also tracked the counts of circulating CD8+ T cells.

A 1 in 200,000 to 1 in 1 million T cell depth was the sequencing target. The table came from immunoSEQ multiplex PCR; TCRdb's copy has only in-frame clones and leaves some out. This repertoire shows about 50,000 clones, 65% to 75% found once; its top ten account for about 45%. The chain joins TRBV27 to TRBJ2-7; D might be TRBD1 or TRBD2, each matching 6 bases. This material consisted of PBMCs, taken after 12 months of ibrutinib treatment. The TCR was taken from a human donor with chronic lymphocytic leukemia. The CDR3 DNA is TGTGCCAGCAGTTTAAGATCCAGCGGGCAGGGGGAGCAGTACTTC. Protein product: CASSLRSSGQGEQYF.